This paragraph reports one T cell receptor (beta chain). Its matching antigen is unknown. TCRdb keeps only in-frame clones here, not all; method: immunoSEQ multiplex PCR. The table includes about 78,000 clones, 84% detected once. This sample is drawn from a study of OX40 agonist ivuxolimab in advanced cancers. Turning to the study itself: The study treated patients with ivuxolimab, an agonistic anti-OX40 (CD134) antibody. The patients received ivuxolimab by intravenous route every 2 weeks at 0.01 to 10 mg/kg. Notes on the study in general: Normalized expansion of T-cell clones was also low for some nonresponders. CD4+ and CD8+ blood T cells expanded clonally by week 6 at 0.1 to 3.0 mg/kg.

Germline V lookup: CDR1 MDHEN, CDR2 SYDVKM. The V gene lost 4 bases and the J gene lost 2 bases, with 10 bases spanning the gap. This CDR3 is built from 14 residues. The gene calls are TRBV28 and TRBJ2-3; D gene uncertain. Sequencing used CD4+ or CD8+ T cells sorted from blood, obtained in a trial of the OX40 agonist ivuxolimab. The clonotype comes from an adult with an advanced solid tumor such as melanoma, head and neck, liver or kidney cancer. CDR3 bases: TGTGCCAGCAGTTCCCGGGCGGACACAGATACGCAGTATTTT. Amino acid sequence: CASSSRADTDTQYF.